The 5 T cell receptor beta chains in this list originate from one sample, sequenced in a study of T cell responses to AZD1222 COVID-19 vaccine. Using immunoSEQ multiplex PCR, the repertoire was profiled, and TCRdb retains in-frame clones only, with some absent. The sample yields about 120,000 clones, approximately 85% seen once. The input for sequencing was peripheral blood, taken on day 0 of AZD1222 vaccination. Every receptor here comes from an adult in good health.

This chain links TRBV7-9 with TRBJ1-5; D is perhaps TRBD1 (6 bases). The CDR3 consists of 17 residues. V was pared by 1 base and J by 3 bases, with 16 bases between. Germline lookup yields CDR1 SEHNR and CDR2 FQNEAQ (reference sequence). DNA of the CDR3: TGTGCCAGCAGCTTAGACTTAAGGGGGGATAACAATCAGCCCCAGCATTTT. Its translation is CASSLDLRGDNNQPQHF. Together with reference TRBV7-9 and TRBJ1-5, the CDR3 gives the full variable domain: DTGVSQNPRHKITKRGQNVTFRCDPISEHNRLYWYRQTLGQGPEFLTYFQNEAQLEKSRLLSDRFSAERPKGSFSTLEIQRTEQGDSAMYLCASSLDLRGDNNQPQHFGDGTRLSIL.

The genes are TRBV2 and TRBJ1-5; 9 nucleotides match TRBD1. Germline CDR1 and CDR2: SNHLY and FYNNEI. The CDR3 has 15 amino acids. V lost 3 bases, J lost 4 bases, and 4 bases stayed unmatched. The CDR3 reads CASSDWGTGNQPQHF. In nucleotides, the CDR3 is TGTGCCAGCAGTGATTGGGGGACAGGGAATCAGCCCCAGCATTTT. Full variable domain (rest looked up from reference TRBV2 and TRBJ1-5): EPEVTQTPSHQVTQMGQEVILRCVPISNHLYFYWYRQILGQKVEFLVSFYNNEISEKSEIFDDQFSVERPDGSNFTLKIRSTKLEDSAMYFCASSDWGTGNQPQHFGDGTRLSIL.

The gene calls are TRBV19 and TRBJ2-7; 8 nucleotides match TRBD2. The CDR3 loop spans 16 amino acids. The V segment lost 4 bases and the J segment 2 bases; nucleotides outside the gene matches: 10. CDR1 and CDR2 from the germline V gene are LNHDA and SQIVND (reference sequence). CDR3 amino acids: CASSKKTSGTAYEQYF. DNA for the CDR3: TGTGCCAGTAGTAAGAAAACTAGCGGCACGGCCTACGAGCAGTACTTC.

The rearrangement joins TRBV19 to TRBJ2-5; D is perhaps TRBD2 (6 bases). Trimming took off 3 bases at V and 2 bases at J, with 19 bases between the two ends. The CDR3 consists of 17 residues. Germline V gene data show CDR1 as LNHDA and CDR2 as SQIVND (reference sequence). The CDR3 DNA reads as TGTGCCAGTAGTATGCCTTCGGGAGCGAGGCTACAAGAGACCCAGTACTTC. Its translation: CASSMPSGARLQETQYF.

V usage is TRBV7-2 and J usage is TRBJ2-3; D ambiguous. V was cut by 1 base and J by 2 bases, with 7 bases left in between. Germline CDR1 SGHTA, CDR2 FQGNSA. The CDR3 sequence is 14 residues long. As DNA, the CDR3 is TGTGCCAGCAGCTTAGAAGGAATCACAGATACGCAGTATTTT. This sequence encodes CASSLEGITDTQYF.